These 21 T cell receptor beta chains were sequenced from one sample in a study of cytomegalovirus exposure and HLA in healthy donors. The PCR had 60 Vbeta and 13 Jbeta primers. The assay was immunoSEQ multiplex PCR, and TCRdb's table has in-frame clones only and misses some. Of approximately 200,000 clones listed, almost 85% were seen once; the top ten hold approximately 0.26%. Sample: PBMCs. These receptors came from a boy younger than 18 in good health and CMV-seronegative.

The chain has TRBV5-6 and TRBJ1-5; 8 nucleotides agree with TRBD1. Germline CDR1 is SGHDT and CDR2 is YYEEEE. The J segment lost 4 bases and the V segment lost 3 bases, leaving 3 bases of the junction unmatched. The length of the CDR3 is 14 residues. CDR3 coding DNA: TGTGCCAGCAGCTCCCGGACAGGGAATCAGCCCCAGCATTTT. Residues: CASSSRTGNQPQHF.

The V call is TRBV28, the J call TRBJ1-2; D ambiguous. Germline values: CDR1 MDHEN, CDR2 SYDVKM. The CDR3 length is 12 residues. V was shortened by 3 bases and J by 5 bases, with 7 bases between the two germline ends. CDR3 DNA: TGTGCCAGCAGTTTTCGGGGTTATGGCTACACCTTC. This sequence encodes CASSFRGYGYTF.

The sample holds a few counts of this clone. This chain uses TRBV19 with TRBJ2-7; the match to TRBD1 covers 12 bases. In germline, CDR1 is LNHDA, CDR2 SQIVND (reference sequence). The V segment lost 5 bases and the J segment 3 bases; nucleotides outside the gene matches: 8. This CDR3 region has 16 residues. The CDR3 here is CASSAPGTGGIYEQYF. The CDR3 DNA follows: TGTGCCAGTAGTGCTCCGGGGACAGGGGGCATCTACGAGCAGTACTTC.

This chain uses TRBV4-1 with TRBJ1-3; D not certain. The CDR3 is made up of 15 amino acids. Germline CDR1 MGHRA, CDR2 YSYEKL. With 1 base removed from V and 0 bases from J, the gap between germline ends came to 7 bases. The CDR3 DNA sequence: TGCGCCAGCAGCCAAGTCTTCAGCTCTGGAAACACCATATATTTT. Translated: CASSQVFSSGNTIYF.

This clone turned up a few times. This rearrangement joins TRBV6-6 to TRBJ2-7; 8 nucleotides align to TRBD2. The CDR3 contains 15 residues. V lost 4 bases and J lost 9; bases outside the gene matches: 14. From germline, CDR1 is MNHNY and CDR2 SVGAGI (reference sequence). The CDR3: CASSSQLGAGTRQYF. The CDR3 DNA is TGTGCCAGCAGTTCCCAGTTGGGCGCCGGGACTAGGCAGTACTTC.

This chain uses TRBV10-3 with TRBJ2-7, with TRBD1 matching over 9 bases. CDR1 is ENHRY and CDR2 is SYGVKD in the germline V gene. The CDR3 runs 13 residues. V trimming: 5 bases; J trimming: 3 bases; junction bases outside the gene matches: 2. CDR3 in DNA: TGTGCCATCAGTCCGGGACAGGGCTACGAGCAGTACTTC. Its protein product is CAISPGQGYEQYF.

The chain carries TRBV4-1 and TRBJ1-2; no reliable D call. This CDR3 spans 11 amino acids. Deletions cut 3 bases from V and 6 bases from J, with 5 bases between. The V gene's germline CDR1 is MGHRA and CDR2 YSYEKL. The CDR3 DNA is TGCGCCAGCAGCCACTCAGATGGCTACACCTTC. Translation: CASSHSDGYTF.

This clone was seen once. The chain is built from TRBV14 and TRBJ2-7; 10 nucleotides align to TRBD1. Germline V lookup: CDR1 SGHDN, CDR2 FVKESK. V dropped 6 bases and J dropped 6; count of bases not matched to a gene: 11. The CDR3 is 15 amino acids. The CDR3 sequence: CASRLTGTGDVEQYF. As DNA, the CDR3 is TGTGCCAGCAGGCTTACCGGGACAGGGGATGTCGAGCAGTACTTC.

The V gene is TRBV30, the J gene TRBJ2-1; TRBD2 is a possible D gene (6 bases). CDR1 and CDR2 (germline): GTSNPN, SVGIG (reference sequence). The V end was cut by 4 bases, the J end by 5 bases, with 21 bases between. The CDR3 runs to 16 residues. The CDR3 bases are TGTGCCTGGACCGCCCGGGGAGCGGGCCCTAACAATGAGCAGTTCTTC. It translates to CAWTARGAGPNNEQFF.

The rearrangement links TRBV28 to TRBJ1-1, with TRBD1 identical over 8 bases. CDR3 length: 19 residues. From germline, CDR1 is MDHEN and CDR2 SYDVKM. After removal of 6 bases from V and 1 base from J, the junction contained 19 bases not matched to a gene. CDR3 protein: CASSWTEPSFDRGNTEAFF. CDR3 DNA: TGTGCCAGCAGCTGGACTGAGCCCTCTTTCGACAGGGGGAACACTGAAGCTTTCTTT.

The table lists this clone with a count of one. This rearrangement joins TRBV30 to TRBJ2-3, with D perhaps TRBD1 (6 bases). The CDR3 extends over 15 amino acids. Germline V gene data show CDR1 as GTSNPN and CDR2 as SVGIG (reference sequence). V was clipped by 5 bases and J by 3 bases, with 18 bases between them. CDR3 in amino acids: CAWVGAGMWTDTQYF. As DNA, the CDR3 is TGTGCCTGGGTGGGGGCTGGAATGTGGACAGATACGCAGTATTTT. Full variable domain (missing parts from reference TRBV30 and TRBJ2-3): SQTIHQWPATLVQPVGSPLSLECTVEGTSNPNLYWYRQAAGRGLQLLFYSVGIGQISSEVPQNLSASRPQDRQFILSSKKLLLSDSGFYLCAWVGAGMWTDTQYFGPGTRLTVL.

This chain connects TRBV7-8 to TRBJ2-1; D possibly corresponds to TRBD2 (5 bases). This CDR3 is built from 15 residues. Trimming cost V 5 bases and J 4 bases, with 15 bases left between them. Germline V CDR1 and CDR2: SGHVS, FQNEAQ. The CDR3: CASSTRADGYNEQFF. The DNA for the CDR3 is TGTGCCAGCAGCACAAGAGCGGACGGTTACAATGAGCAGTTCTTC.

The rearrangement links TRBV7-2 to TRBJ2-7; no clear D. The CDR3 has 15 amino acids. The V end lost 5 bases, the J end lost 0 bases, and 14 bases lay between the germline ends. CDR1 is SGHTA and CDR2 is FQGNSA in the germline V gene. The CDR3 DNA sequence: TGTGCCAGCAGCCCCACCCGGGTCAGCTCCTACGAGCAGTACTTC. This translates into CASSPTRVSSYEQYF.

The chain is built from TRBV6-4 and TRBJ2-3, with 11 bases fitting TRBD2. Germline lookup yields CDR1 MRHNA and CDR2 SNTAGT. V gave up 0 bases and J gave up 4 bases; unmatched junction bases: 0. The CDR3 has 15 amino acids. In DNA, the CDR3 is TGTGCCAGCAGTGACTCTAGCGGGGGGGCAGATACGCAGTATTTT. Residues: CASSDSSGGADTQYF.

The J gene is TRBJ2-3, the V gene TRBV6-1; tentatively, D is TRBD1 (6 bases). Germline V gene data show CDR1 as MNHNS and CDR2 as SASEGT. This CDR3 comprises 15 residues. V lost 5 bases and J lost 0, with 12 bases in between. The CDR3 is CASSPLGQSTDTQYF. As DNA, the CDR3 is TGTGCCAGCAGTCCCCTAGGACAGAGCACAGATACGCAGTATTTT.

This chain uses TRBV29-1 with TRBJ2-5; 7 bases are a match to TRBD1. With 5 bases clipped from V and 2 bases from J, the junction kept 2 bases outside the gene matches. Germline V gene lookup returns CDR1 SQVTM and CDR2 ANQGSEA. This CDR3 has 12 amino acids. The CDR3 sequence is CSVLTGQETQYF. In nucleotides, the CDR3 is TGCAGCGTTTTGACAGGGCAAGAGACCCAGTACTTC.

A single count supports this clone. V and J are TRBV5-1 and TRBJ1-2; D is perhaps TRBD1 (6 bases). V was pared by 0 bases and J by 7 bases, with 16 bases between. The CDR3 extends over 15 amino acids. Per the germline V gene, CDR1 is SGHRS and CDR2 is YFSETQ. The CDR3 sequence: CASSLASAGVSGYTF. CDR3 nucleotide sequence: TGCGCCAGCAGCTTGGCCTCGGCAGGGGTGAGTGGCTACACCTTC.

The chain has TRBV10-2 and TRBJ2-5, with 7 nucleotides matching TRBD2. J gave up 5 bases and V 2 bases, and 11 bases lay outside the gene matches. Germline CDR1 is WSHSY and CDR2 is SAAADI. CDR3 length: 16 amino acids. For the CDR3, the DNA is TGCGCCAGCAGTGAGACTAGCGCTTATGAACGGGAGACCCAGTACTTC. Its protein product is CASSETSAYERETQYF.

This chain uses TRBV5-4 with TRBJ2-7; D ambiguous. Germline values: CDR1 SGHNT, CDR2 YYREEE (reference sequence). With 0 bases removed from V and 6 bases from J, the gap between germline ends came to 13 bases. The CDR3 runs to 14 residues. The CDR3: CASSLEAQRGEQYF. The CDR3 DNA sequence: TGTGCCAGCAGCTTGGAAGCCCAACGAGGCGAGCAGTACTTC.

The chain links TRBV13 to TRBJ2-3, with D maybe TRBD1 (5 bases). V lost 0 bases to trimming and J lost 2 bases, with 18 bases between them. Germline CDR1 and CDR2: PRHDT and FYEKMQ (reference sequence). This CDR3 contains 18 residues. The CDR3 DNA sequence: TGTGCCAGCAGCTTAGGTCACCGGCGACAGACACACACAGATACGCAGTATTTT. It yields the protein CASSLGHRRQTHTDTQYF.

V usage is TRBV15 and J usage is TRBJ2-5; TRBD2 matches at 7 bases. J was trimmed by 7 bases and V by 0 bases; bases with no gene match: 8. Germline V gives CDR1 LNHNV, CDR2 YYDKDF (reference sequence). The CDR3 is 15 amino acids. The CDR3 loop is CATSRDQGGSGTQYF. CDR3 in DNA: TGTGCCACCAGCAGAGATCAAGGCGGGAGTGGGACCCAGTACTTC.